This is a list of T cell receptor beta chains from one sample in a study of blood T cell repertoires in COVID-19. Only in-frame clones appear in the TCRdb table, and some are missing; sequencing was by immunoSEQ multiplex PCR. This sample yields roughly 270,000 clones, of which roughly 90% are seen a single time; 9.4% belongs to the top ten. The sequenced sample was peripheral blood. The receptors here all came from a man aged 18 to 29 with active or convalescent COVID-19. Each CDR3 is given with its conserved first and last residue. D genes are given only for firm matches. Size values are once, few and many counts, or a class for expanded clones, and some rows have none.

>TRBV7-2|TRBJ1-1|-|-
CASSPGQMNTEAFF
TGTGCCAGCAGCCCTGGACAGATGAACACTGAAGCTTTCTTT
>TRBV6-1|TRBJ2-5|few|-
CASSDGGAGETQYF
TGTGCCAGCAGTGATGGGGGCGCAGGAGAGACCCAGTACTTC
>TRBV4-3|TRBJ2-7|-|TRBD2
CASSRAGGAEQYF
TGCGCCAGCAGCCGCGCCGGGGGGGCCGAGCAGTACTTC
>TRBV18|TRBJ2-5|-|TRBD1
CASSRLGTVQETQYF
TGTGCCAGCTCACGTCTTGGGACAGTCCAAGAGACCCAGTACTTC
>TRBV18|TRBJ2-7|few|-
CASSPPGGAANEQYF
TGTGCCAGCTCACCACCAGGAGGGGCGGCGAACGAGCAGTACTTC
>TRBV4-1|TRBJ2-7|-|-
CASSQVPAGSYEQYF
TGCGCCAGCAGCCAAGTTCCGGCGGGCTCCTACGAGCAGTACTTC
>TRBV3-1/TRBV3-2|TRBJ2-7|-|-
CASSVTGFNSYEQYF
TGTGCCAGCAGCGTCACAGGGTTTAACTCCTACGAGCAGTACTTC
>TRBV27|TRBJ2-4|-|TRBD1
CASSPGTAGNIQYF
TGTGCCAGCAGTCCCGGGACAGCAGGAAACATTCAGTACTTC
>TRBV13|TRBJ2-3|-|TRBD2
CASSRTWTSGGTDTQYF
TGTGCCAGCAGCCGGACCTGGACTAGCGGGGGCACAGATACGCAGTATTTT
>TRBV19|TRBJ2-2|-|-
CASSIETVTNTGELFF
TGTGCCAGTAGTATAGAGACAGTCACAAACACCGGGGAGCTGTTTTTT
>TRBV5-8|TRBJ1-1|-|-
CASSLTRGITEAFF
TGTGCCAGCAGCTTGACCAGAGGAATAACTGAAGCTTTCTTT
>TRBV4-1|TRBJ1-2|-|-
CASSPGDNYGYTF
TGCGCCAGCAGCCCCGGGGATAACTATGGCTACACCTTC
>TRBV18|TRBJ1-1|-|-
CASCASGLDTEAFF
TGTGCCAGCTGCGCCTCGGGTCTAGACACTGAAGCTTTCTTT
>TRBV2|TRBJ1-2|-|TRBD1
CASSEALKGQGPPDYYGYTF
TGTGCCAGCAGTGAAGCTCTAAAGGGACAGGGCCCCCCGGATTACTATGGCTACACCTTC
>TRBV10-2|TRBJ1-2|-|-
CASSESRGYNYGYTF
TGCGCCAGCAGTGAGTCCAGGGGCTACAACTATGGCTACACCTTC
>TRBV27|TRBJ2-1|-|TRBD1
CASSLGTGDYNEQFF
TGTGCCAGCAGTTTAGGGACAGGGGACTACAATGAGCAGTTCTTC
>TRBV7-9|TRBJ1-2|-|TRBD1
CASSPGGQKRGYGYTF
TGTGCCAGCAGTCCAGGGGGCCAAAAGAGGGGTTATGGCTACACCTTC
>TRBV7-3|TRBJ2-3|-|TRBD2
CASSQASGIFTDTQYF
TGTGCCAGCTCCCAGGCTAGCGGGATTTTCACAGATACGCAGTATTTT
>TRBV12-3/TRBV12-4|TRBJ2-5|-|-
CASSRDSETQYF
TGTGCCAGCAGCAGGGACTCGGAGACCCAGTACTTC
>TRBV7-9|TRBJ1-1|-|TRBD1
CASSLGTGVAFF
TGTGCCAGCAGCTTAGGGACAGGGGTAGCTTTCTTT
>TRBV18|TRBJ1-5|-|-
CASSPRATPGETNQPQHF
TGTGCCAGCTCACCACGGGCGACGCCAGGGGAAACCAATCAGCCCCAGCATTTT
>TRBV10-3|TRBJ2-2|-|-
CAIREKGRIGGELFF
TGTGCCATCAGGGAGAAGGGGCGGATAGGCGGGGAGCTGTTTTTT
>TRBV7-9|TRBJ1-5|-|-
CASSLEGLPQPQHF
TGTGCCAGCAGCTTGGAGGGTTTGCCTCAGCCCCAGCATTTT
>TRBV5-5|TRBJ2-5|-|-
CASSLDIPETQYF
TGTGCCAGCAGCTTGGACATCCCAGAGACCCAGTACTTC
>TRBV2|TRBJ1-2|-|TRBD1
CASSGGQHYGYTF
TGTGCCAGCAGTGGGGGACAGCACTATGGCTACACCTTC
>TRBV19|TRBJ2-5|-|TRBD2
CASSMVRRRSSGMGQETQYF
TGTGCCAGTAGTATGGTCAGGAGGAGAAGCAGCGGGATGGGGCAAGAGACCCAGTACTTC
>TRBV19|TRBJ1-1|-|TRBD1
CASSITGGLTEAFF
TGTGCCAGTAGTATCACAGGGGGCTTGACTGAAGCTTTCTTT
>TRBV5-4|TRBJ1-2|-|-
CASSLVPEGYGYTF
TGTGCCAGCAGCTTGGTTCCGGAGGGCTATGGCTACACCTTC